One and the same sample provided the 15 T cell receptor beta chains below, sequenced in a study of blood T cell repertoires in COVID-19. The table came from immunoSEQ multiplex PCR; TCRdb's copy has only in-frame clones and leaves some out. The profile shows approximately 300,000 clones, roughly 85% of them singletons. The specimen was PBMCs or T cells enriched from blood (not recorded which). All receptors come from a woman aged 25-40 years who had been exposed to COVID-19.

The DNA of the CDR3 is TGCGCCAGCAGACTAGATGGCGATTACAATGAGCAGTTCTTC. Protein sequence: CASRLDGDYNEQFF. The chain has TRBV5-1 and TRBJ2-1, with TRBD2 as a possible D gene (5 bases). From germline, CDR1 is SGHRS and CDR2 YFSETQ. The CDR3 runs 14 residues. Trimming removed 5 bases from V and 4 bases from J, with 13 bases in between.

This clone was found once. This sequence joins TRBV5-4 and TRBJ2-7; no clear D gene. The CDR3 length is 11 residues. The germline gives CDR1 SGHNT, CDR2 YYREEE (reference sequence). V was shortened by 0 bases and J by 6 bases, with 4 bases between the two germline ends. CDR3 protein: CASSLDSEQYF. The CDR3 DNA is TGTGCCAGCAGCTTGGACTCCGAGCAGTACTTC.

CDR3 sequence (DNA): TGTGCCACCAGTGTATCGGGGGGAGGCACAGATACGCAGTATTTT. Translating it yields CATSVSGGGTDTQYF. The rearrangement joins TRBV24-1 to TRBJ2-3; TRBD2 matches at 7 bases. CDR1 KGHDR and CDR2 SFDVKD come from the germline V gene. The CDR3 is 15 residues long. The ends lost 5 bases at V and 1 base at J; junction bases unmatched: 5.

The chain uses TRBV5-1 and TRBJ1-2; 10 bases align to TRBD1. Germline V gene lookup returns CDR1 SGHRS and CDR2 YFSETQ. The junction had 6 bases not matched to a gene; V was cut back by 4 bases and J by 6 bases. The CDR3 is 14 residues long. CDR3 residues: CASSTGQGSDGYTF. CDR3 DNA: TGCGCCAGCAGCACGGGACAGGGGAGCGATGGCTACACCTTC.

The chain recombines TRBV7-9 with TRBJ2-5, with 7 bases fitting TRBD1. Germline V gene lookup returns CDR1 SEHNR and CDR2 FQNEAQ (reference sequence). The CDR3 has 15 residues. Trimming at V came to 5 bases and at J to 1 base, leaving 7 bases not matched to a gene. CDR3 residues: CASSRQGSIQETQYF. The CDR3 nucleotides are TGTGCCAGCAGCCGACAGGGCTCAATCCAAGAGACCCAGTACTTC.

The chain joins TRBV29-1 to TRBJ1-2; maybe TRBD1 (5 bases). CDR1 is SQVTM and CDR2 is ANQGSEA in the germline V gene. The CDR3 covers 12 residues. The ends were cut back, 3 bases at V and 3 bases at J, with 8 bases in the middle. In nucleotides, the CDR3 is TGCAGCGTTGACAGGGATGACTATGGCTACACCTTC. This sequence encodes CSVDRDDYGYTF. The whole variable domain, remainder taken from reference TRBV29-1 and TRBJ1-2, is SAVISQKPSRDICQRGTSLTIQCQVDSQVTMMFWYRQQPGQSLTLIATANQGSEATYESGFVIDKFPISRPNLTFSTLTVSNMSPEDSSIYLCSVDRDDYGYTFGSGTRLTVV.

This chain connects TRBV5-6 to TRBJ1-3; 12 positions agree with TRBD1. Germline CDR1 SGHDT, CDR2 YYEEEE. V was clipped by 4 bases and J by 4 bases; unmatched bases: 12. This CDR3 is 18 amino acids long. The chain's CDR3 is CASSPPRDRGLYGNTIYF. CDR3 coding DNA: TGTGCCAGCAGCCCACCTCGGGACAGGGGGCTCTACGGAAACACCATATATTTT.

This clone was counted a single time. The rearrangement joins TRBV28 to TRBJ2-2, with TRBD1 matching 11 bases. Unmatched junction bases numbered 3, after V lost 3 bases and J lost 6 bases. The germline gives CDR1 MDHEN, CDR2 SYDVKM. The CDR3 totals 15 residues. The chain's CDR3 is CASSLGQGVAGELFF. CDR3 DNA: TGTGCCAGCAGTTTGGGACAGGGGGTTGCCGGGGAGCTGTTTTTT.

This chain uses TRBV5-1 with TRBJ1-1, with D perhaps TRBD1 (5 bases). This CDR3 is built from 21 residues. Germline lookup yields CDR1 SGHRS and CDR2 YFSETQ. Deletions cut 4 bases from V and 4 bases from J, with 35 bases between. The CDR3 nucleotides are TGCGCCAGCAGCCCTCAGGGTAGGGGATTTTTCGGGGGATTTAGTAGCACTGAAGCTTTCTTT. This codes for CASSPQGRGFFGGFSSTEAFF.

The chain has TRBV28 and TRBJ1-2; 9 bases map to TRBD1. The J segment lost 0 bases and the V segment lost 7 bases, leaving 3 bases of the junction unmatched. Germline loops: CDR1 MDHEN, CDR2 SYDVKM. The CDR3 runs to 14 residues. CDR3 protein: CASTYRGPNYGYTF. The CDR3 nucleotides read TGTGCCAGCACCTACAGGGGGCCTAACTATGGCTACACCTTC.

This clone was counted once. CDR3 in amino acids: CASSFGLAGNSDTQYF. DNA of the CDR3: TGCGCCAGCAGCTTCGGGCTAGCGGGAAATTCAGATACGCAGTATTTT. V is TRBV5-1 and J is TRBJ2-3; 9 bases map to TRBD2. CDR3 length: 16 residues. The germline V gene encodes CDR1 SGHRS and CDR2 YFSETQ. V shed 2 bases, J shed 4 bases, and the junction held 8 bases outside the gene matches. The full variable domain, in which reference TRBV5-1 and TRBJ2-3 provide the parts outside the CDR3, is KAGVTQTPRYLIKTRGQQVTLSCSPISGHRSVSWYQQTPGQGLQFLFEYFSETQRNKGNFPGRFSGRQFSNSRSEMNVSTLELGDSALYLCASSFGLAGNSDTQYFGPGTRLTVL.

This rearrangement joins TRBV28 to TRBJ1-2; 8 bases match TRBD1. CDR1 is MDHEN, CDR2 SYDVKM, per germline. The trim removed 10 bases at V and 8 bases at J, leaving 12 bases unmatched. The CDR3 is 13 residues long. The CDR3 region is CAILGQGSSGYTF. The CDR3 nucleotides are TGTGCCATATTAGGACAGGGTTCTTCCGGCTACACCTTC.

The rearrangement joins TRBV11-2 to TRBJ2-3; 7 positions match TRBD2. Germline lookup yields CDR1 SGHAT and CDR2 FQNNGV. The CDR3 loop spans 18 amino acids. The V gene end was trimmed by 1 base and the J gene end by 0 bases; junction bases not matched to a gene: 10. The CDR3, as DNA: TGTGCCAGCAGCTTAGTGGGGTACGGGAGGTCCAGCACAGATACGCAGTATTTT. It is translated as CASSLVGYGRSSTDTQYF.

V is TRBV6-5 and J is TRBJ2-1, with TRBD2 matching over 12 bases. V gave up 2 bases and J gave up 7 bases; unmatched junction bases: 3. The CDR3 has 15 residues. Germline CDR1 reads MNHEY; CDR2 reads SVGAGI. The DNA for the CDR3 is TGTGCCAGCAGTTACGGGACTAGCGGGTGGAATGAGCAGTTCTTC. Its translation: CASSYGTSGWNEQFF.

The CDR3 here is CATTVTGLSEKLFF. The DNA of the CDR3 is TGTGCCACCACAGTCACAGGGCTTTCGGAAAAACTGTTTTTT. The rearrangement links TRBV19 to TRBJ1-4, with D maybe TRBD1 (6 bases). This CDR3 contains 14 residues. Germline lookup yields CDR1 LNHDA and CDR2 SQIVND (reference sequence). Trimming stripped 10 bases from V and 8 bases from J, with 20 bases between.